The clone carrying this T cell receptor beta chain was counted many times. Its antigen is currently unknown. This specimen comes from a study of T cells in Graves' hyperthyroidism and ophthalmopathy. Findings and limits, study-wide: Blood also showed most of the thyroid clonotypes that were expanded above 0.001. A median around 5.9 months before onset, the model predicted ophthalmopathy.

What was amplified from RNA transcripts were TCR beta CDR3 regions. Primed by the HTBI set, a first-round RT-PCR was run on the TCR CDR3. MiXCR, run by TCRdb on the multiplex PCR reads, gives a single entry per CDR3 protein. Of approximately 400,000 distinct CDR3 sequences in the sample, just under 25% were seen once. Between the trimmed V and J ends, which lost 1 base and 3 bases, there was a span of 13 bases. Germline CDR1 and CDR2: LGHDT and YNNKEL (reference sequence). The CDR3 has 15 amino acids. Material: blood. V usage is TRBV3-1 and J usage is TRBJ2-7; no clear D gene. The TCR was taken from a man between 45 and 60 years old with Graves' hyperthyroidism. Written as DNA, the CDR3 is TGTGCCAGCAGCCAAGGGCTGGCGGAGAGCTACGAGCAGTACTTC. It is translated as CASSQGLAESYEQYF.